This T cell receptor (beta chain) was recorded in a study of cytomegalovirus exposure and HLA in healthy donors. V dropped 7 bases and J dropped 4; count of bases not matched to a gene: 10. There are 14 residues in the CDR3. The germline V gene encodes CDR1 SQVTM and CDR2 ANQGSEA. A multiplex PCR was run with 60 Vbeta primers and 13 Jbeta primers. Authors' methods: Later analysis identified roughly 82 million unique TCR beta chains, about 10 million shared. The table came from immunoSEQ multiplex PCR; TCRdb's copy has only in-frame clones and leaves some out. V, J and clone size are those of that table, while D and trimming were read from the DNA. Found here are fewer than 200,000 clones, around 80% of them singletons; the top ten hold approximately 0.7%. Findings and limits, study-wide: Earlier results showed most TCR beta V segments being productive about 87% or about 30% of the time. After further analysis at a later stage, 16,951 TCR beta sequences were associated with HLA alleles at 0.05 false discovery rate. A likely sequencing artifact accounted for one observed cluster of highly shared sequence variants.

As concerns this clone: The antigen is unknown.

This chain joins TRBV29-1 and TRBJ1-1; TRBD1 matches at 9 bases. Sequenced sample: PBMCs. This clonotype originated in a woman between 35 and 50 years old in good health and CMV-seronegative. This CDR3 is CSATGGAQFTEAFF. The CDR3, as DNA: TGCAGCGCCACAGGGGGCGCGCAGTTCACTGAAGCTTTCTTT.